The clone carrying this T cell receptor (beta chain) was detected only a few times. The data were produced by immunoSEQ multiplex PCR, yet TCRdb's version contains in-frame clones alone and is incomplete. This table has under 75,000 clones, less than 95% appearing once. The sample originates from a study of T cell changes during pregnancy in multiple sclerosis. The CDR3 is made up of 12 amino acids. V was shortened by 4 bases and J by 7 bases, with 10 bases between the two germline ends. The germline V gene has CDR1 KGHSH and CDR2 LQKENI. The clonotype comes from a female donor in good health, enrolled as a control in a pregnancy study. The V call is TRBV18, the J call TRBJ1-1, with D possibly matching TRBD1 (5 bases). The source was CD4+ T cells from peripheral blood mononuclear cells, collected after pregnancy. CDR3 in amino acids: CASSLGDGEAFF. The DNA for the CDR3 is TGTGCCAGCTCACTAGGGGATGGTGAAGCTTTCTTT. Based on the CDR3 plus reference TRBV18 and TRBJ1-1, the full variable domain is NAGVMQNPRHLVRRRGQEARLRCSPMKGHSHVYWYRQLPEEGLKFMVYLQKENIIDESGMPKERFSAEFPKEGPSILRIQQVVRGDSAAYFCASSLGDGEAFFGQGTRLTVV.